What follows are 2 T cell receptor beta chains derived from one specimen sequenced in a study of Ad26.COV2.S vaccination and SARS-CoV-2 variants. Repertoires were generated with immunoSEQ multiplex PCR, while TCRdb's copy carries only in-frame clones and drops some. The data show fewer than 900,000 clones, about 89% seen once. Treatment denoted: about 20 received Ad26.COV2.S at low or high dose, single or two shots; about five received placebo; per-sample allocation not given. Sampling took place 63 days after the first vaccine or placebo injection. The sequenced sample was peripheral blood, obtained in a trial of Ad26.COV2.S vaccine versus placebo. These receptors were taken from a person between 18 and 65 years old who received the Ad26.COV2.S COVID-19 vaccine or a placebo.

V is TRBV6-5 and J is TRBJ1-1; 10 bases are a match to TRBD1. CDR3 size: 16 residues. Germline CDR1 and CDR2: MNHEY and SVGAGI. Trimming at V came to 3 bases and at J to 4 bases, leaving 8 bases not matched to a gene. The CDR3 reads CASSYSRQGAATEAFF. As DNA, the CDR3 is TGTGCCAGCAGTTATTCCCGACAGGGGGCGGCCACTGAAGCTTTCTTT.

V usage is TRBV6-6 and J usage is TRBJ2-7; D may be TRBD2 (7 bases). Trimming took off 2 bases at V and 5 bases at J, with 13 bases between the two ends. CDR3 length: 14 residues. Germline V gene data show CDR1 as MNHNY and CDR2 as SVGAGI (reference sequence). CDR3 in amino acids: CASSYGGGRNEQYF. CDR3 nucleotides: TGTGCCAGCAGTTACGGGGGGGGGCGGAACGAGCAGTACTTC.